These 26 T cell receptor beta chains came from one sample sequenced in a study of regulatory T cells in long-lasting Graves disease. Time point noted: newly diagnosed GD, antithyroid drugs for less than 3 months. The TCR library was prepared using RNA isolated from PBMCs. Researchers made TCR beta libraries by using iRepertoire HTBI primers and running Arm-PCR on CDR3 regions. TCRdb reanalysed the multiplex PCR reads using MiXCR and keeps one entry per CDR3 protein. The table has roughly 420,000 distinct CDR3 sequences, around 17% seen once. These data also formed part of another study, on T cells in Graves' hyperthyroidism and ophthalmopathy.

The sample here was peripheral blood mononuclear cells (PBMCs), taken at new diagnosis, from a patient treated with antithyroid drugs. Every receptor here comes from a woman in her thirties with Graves disease.

This clonotype was seen many times. V and J are TRBV6-1 and TRBJ2-3; tentatively, D is TRBD2 (6 bases). Germline V gene data show CDR1 as MNHNS and CDR2 as SASEGT. CDR3 size: 18 residues. Trimming took 7 bases from V and 1 from J, leaving 24 bases between them. The CDR3 DNA reads TGTGCCAGCATCCCCGGGACTCACGAACTGGCGGGCACAGATACGCAGTATTTT. This sequence encodes CASIPGTHELAGTDTQYF.

This clonotype was seen repeatedly, ten times or more. The chain employs TRBV11-2 and TRBJ2-7; 9 bases map to TRBD2. V gave up 2 bases and J gave up 5 bases; unmatched junction bases: 4. Germline V gene lookup returns CDR1 SGHAT and CDR2 FQNNGV. This CDR3 spans 14 amino acids. The DNA for the CDR3 is TGTGCCAGCAGCTTAACGAGGACTAGCGACGAGCAGTACTTC. It translates to CASSLTRTSDEQYF.

This clonotype came up many times. V gene TRBV28 combines with J gene TRBJ1-2; 7 bases match TRBD1. The CDR3 sequence is 16 residues long. V lost 6 bases, J lost 0 bases, and 10 bases stayed unmatched. CDR1 and CDR2 (germline): MDHEN, SYDVKM. The DNA of the CDR3 is TGTGCCAGCAGAACAGTCCGGGACAGCACTAACTATGGCTACACCTTC. Protein sequence: CASRTVRDSTNYGYTF.

V usage is TRBV7-9 and J usage is TRBJ2-7, with D perhaps TRBD2 (5 bases). This CDR3 is built from 14 residues. Germline V gene sequence: CDR1 SEHNR, CDR2 FQNEAQ (reference sequence). Trimming removed 2 bases at V and 5 bases at J, with 13 bases between. The chain's CDR3 is CASSLLEVRDEQYF. DNA of the CDR3: TGTGCCAGCAGCTTATTGGAGGTCCGAGACGAGCAGTACTTC. Supplemented by reference TRBV7-9 and TRBJ2-7, the full variable domain reads DTGVSQNPRHKITKRGQNVTFRCDPISEHNRLYWYRQTLGQGPEFLTYFQNEAQLEKSRLLSDRFSAERPKGSFSTLEIQRTEQGDSAMYLCASSLLEVRDEQYFGPGTRLTVT.

This clonotype was recorded only once. At one of its ends the junction is not consistent with the germline gene, which may arise from a read error. The V and J genes are TRBV11-3 and TRBJ2-3; no firm D call. Germline V gene data show CDR1 as SGHNT and CDR2 as YENEEA. The CDR3 contains 16 residues. Here the CDR3 reads CASSQERWIILDTQYF. CDR3 DNA sequence: TGCGCCAGCAGCCAAGAAAGATGGATCATTTTGGATACGCAGTATTTT.

This clonotype was seen ten or more times. The gene calls are TRBV5-1 and TRBJ2-7, with TRBD2 identical over 7 bases. There are 16 residues in the CDR3. After removal of 3 bases from V and 0 bases from J, the junction contained 9 bases not matched to a gene. Germline CDR1 SGHRS, CDR2 YFSETQ. The CDR3 bases are TGCGCCAGCAGCTACAGCAGCGCGGGAGCCTCCTACGAGCAGTACTTC. Protein: CASSYSSAGASYEQYF.

Ten or more counts support this clonotype. The genes are TRBV7-9 and TRBJ1-1; D remains ambiguous. From germline, CDR1 is SEHNR and CDR2 FQNEAQ (reference sequence). V lost 1 base and J lost 0, with 12 bases in between. The CDR3 spans 16 residues. This chain's CDR3 is CASSLGWGRMNTEAFF. The CDR3 DNA sequence: TGTGCCAGCAGCTTAGGGTGGGGTCGAATGAACACTGAAGCTTTCTTT.

This clonotype was counted between two and nine times. The chain employs TRBV19 and TRBJ1-5, with D uncertain. CDR1 is LNHDA, CDR2 SQIVND, per germline (reference sequence). The CDR3 contains 15 residues. V was pared by 1 base and J by 3 bases, with 10 bases between. The CDR3 region has the DNA TGTGCCAGTAGTATAGGGCACGGAATCAATCAGCCCCAGCATTTT. Translated, it gives CASSIGHGINQPQHF.

Only a few counts were recorded for this clonotype. A much larger clone is a single base away; this may be a read error. The chain uses TRBV20-1 and TRBJ1-1; D call uncertain. Trimming left V 4 bases short and J 3 bases short, with 15 bases between. The CDR3 is made up of 14 amino acids. Looked up from germline, CDR1 is DFQATT and CDR2 is SNEGSKA (reference sequence). CDR3 coding DNA: TGCAGTGCTATTCGACTGGTTGGAGACACTGAAGCTTTCTTT. Translating it yields CSAIRLVGDTEAFF.

A word on this clonotype: Compared with germline, one end of the junction differs, possibly owing to a read error. This rearrangement joins TRBV5-1 to TRBJ1-4; D remains unclear. The germline V gene encodes CDR1 SGHRS and CDR2 YFSETQ. This CDR3 spans 13 amino acids. CDR3 nucleotide sequence: TGTGCCAGCAGCTTGTTCGCGAATGAAAAACTGTTTTTT. Encoded protein: CASSLFANEKLFF.

This clonotype was seen ten or more times. The chain couples TRBV28 to TRBJ2-5; tentative D call: TRBD2 (5 bases). V was trimmed by 6 bases and J by 4 bases, leaving 12 bases between them. The CDR3 is 13 residues long. Germline V gene sequence: CDR1 MDHEN, CDR2 SYDVKM. CDR3 sequence: CASSLTGGETQYF. CDR3 coding DNA: TGTGCCAGCAGCCTAACCGGAGGAGAGACCCAGTACTTC.

This clonotype appeared a few times. This sequence joins TRBV2 and TRBJ2-2; D might be TRBD2 (6 bases). Trimming shortened V by 10 bases and J by 1 base, and 13 bases separated the two germline ends. The CDR3 covers 14 residues. The germline gives CDR1 SNHLY, CDR2 FYNNEI. The CDR3 nucleotides read TGTGCCACCAGAGGGCGGGGGAACACCGGGGAGCTGTTTTTT. Translated: CATRGRGNTGELFF.

In regard to this clonotype: The junction does not match germline at one end; this may be a read error. The chain uses TRBV18 and TRBJ2-5; TRBD2 matches at 9 bases. From germline, CDR1 is KGHSH and CDR2 LQKENI. The CDR3 spans 16 residues. CDR3 in DNA: TGTGCCAGCTCATCACGACTAGCGGAAGAAAAAGAGGCCCAGTACTTC. As protein: CASSSRLAEEKEAQYF.

The sample holds many counts of this clonotype. V gene TRBV6-1 combines with J gene TRBJ2-1, with TRBD2 matching 7 bases. V was clipped by 7 bases and J by 1 base; unmatched bases: 4. The germline CDR1 and CDR2 sequences are MNHNS and SASEGT. This CDR3 contains 14 residues. The DNA of the CDR3 is TGTGCCAGCACTAGCGGAGCTTCCTACAATGAGCAGTTCTTC. It is translated as CASTSGASYNEQFF.

This clonotype occurred many times. This chain uses TRBV7-2 with TRBJ2-1, with 11 bases fitting TRBD1. CDR1 SGHTA and CDR2 FQGNSA come from the germline V gene. This CDR3 has 14 residues. With 3 bases clipped from V and 6 bases from J, the junction kept 1 base outside the gene matches. CDR3 sequence reads: CASSFGTGGNEQFF. CDR3 in DNA: TGTGCCAGCAGCTTCGGGACAGGGGGCAATGAGCAGTTCTTC.

The V gene is TRBV4-1, the J gene TRBJ1-1, with D tentatively TRBD1 (5 bases). Trimming left V 3 bases short and J 0 bases short, with 14 bases between. The germline CDR1 and CDR2 sequences are MGHRA and YSYEKL. This CDR3 is built from 16 residues. The CDR3 is CASSHPSGRMNTEAFF. The CDR3 DNA sequence: TGCGCCAGCAGCCACCCTTCGGGACGTATGAACACTGAAGCTTTCTTT.

This clonotype was counted at least ten times. The chain carries TRBV7-2 and TRBJ2-1; 8 bases agree with TRBD1. The length of the CDR3 is 15 residues. Unmatched junction bases numbered 9, after V lost 5 bases and J lost 6 bases. The V gene's germline CDR1 is SGHTA and CDR2 FQGNSA. CDR3 residues: CASSTGSGTGNEQFF. The CDR3, as DNA: TGTGCCAGCAGCACAGGATCAGGGACAGGCAATGAGCAGTTCTTC.

This clonotype appeared a few times. This sequence joins TRBV20-1 and TRBJ1-5, with 9 bases identical to TRBD1. V was pared by 3 bases and J by 9 bases, with 9 bases of the junction left unmatched. The V gene's germline CDR1 is DFQATT and CDR2 SNEGSKA (reference sequence). This CDR3 has 14 residues. CDR3 sequence reads: CSASTGTGTMPQHF. The CDR3 DNA reads TGCAGTGCTAGTACCGGGACAGGGACCATGCCCCAGCATTTT.

The rearrangement links TRBV18 to TRBJ1-1; D possibly corresponds to TRBD1 (5 bases). Germline V gene lookup returns CDR1 KGHSH and CDR2 LQKENI. The CDR3 is 15 residues long. Between the trimmed V and J ends, which lost 1 base and 1 base, there was a span of 10 bases. CDR3 nucleotide sequence: TGTGCCAGCTCACCACAGGGGTCGGGGAACACTGAAGCTTTCTTT. It codes for CASSPQGSGNTEAFF.

This clonotype was seen many times. The V gene is TRBV5-1, the J gene TRBJ2-7; tentatively, D is TRBD1 (6 bases). Germline V CDR1 and CDR2: SGHRS, YFSETQ. This CDR3 is built from 15 residues. Trimming pared 3 bases from V and 2 bases from J, leaving 15 bases between. The CDR3 protein is CASSSSQDRPYEQYF. CDR3 nucleotide sequence: TGCGCCAGCAGCTCCTCCCAGGACAGACCCTACGAGCAGTACTTC.

This clonotype occurred many times. The gene calls are TRBV27 and TRBJ2-3; 10 nucleotides match TRBD2. The germline gives CDR1 MNHEY, CDR2 SMNVEV (reference sequence). The CDR3 has 17 residues. V was clipped by 2 bases and J by 1 base; unmatched bases: 6. The CDR3 region is CASSLPKGTSGTDTQYF. DNA for the CDR3: TGTGCCAGCAGTTTACCCAAAGGGACTAGCGGCACAGATACGCAGTATTTT.

This clonotype was observed once. A read error may explain this, as a much larger clone is one base away. The genes are TRBV29-1 and TRBJ2-1; D may be TRBD1 (8 bases). The CDR3 covers 12 residues. The germline gives CDR1 SQVTM, CDR2 ANQGSEA. CDR3 in DNA: TGCAGGGTTCAGGGGGCGGGGGATGAGCGGTTCTTC. Its translation is CRVQGAGDERFF.

The table lists this clonotype with a few counts. The rearrangement joins TRBV28 to TRBJ1-6, with D perhaps TRBD1 (6 bases). Trimming pared 6 bases from V and 6 bases from J, leaving 12 bases between. Germline CDR1 reads MDHEN; CDR2 reads SYDVKM. The CDR3 is 14 amino acids. The CDR3 here is CASSFRTVNSPLHF. DNA of the CDR3: TGTGCCAGCAGCTTCCGGACAGTTAATTCACCCCTCCACTTT.

The rearrangement links TRBV20-1 to TRBJ2-3, with D uncertain. V was pared by 0 bases and J by 14 bases, with 18 bases between. Germline CDR1 is DFQATT and CDR2 is SNEGSKA (reference sequence). The CDR3 spans 13 residues. CDR3 loop: CSARESNSAPAYF. The DNA of the CDR3 is TGCAGTGCTAGAGAAAGTAACAGCGCTCCCGCGTATTTT.

This chain connects TRBV9 to TRBJ2-1, with 10 bases identical to TRBD2. Germline V gives CDR1 SGDLS, CDR2 YYNGEE. V was clipped by 4 bases and J by 8 bases; unmatched bases: 12. This CDR3 is built from 16 residues. CDR3 sequence: CASSTMTSGSGDEQFF. The CDR3 DNA sequence: TGTGCCAGCAGCACTATGACTAGCGGGTCCGGGGATGAGCAGTTCTTC.

This clonotype was found many times. The rearrangement joins TRBV6-1 to TRBJ2-2; TRBD1 matches 8 bases. V trimming: 7 bases; J trimming: 3 bases; junction bases outside the gene matches: 10. There are 16 residues in the CDR3. CDR1 MNHNS and CDR2 SASEGT come from the germline V gene. The CDR3 is CASKTRTGSDTGELFF. The DNA of the CDR3 is TGTGCCAGCAAAACCAGGACAGGGAGTGACACCGGGGAGCTGTTTTTT.